This T cell receptor (beta chain) was profiled in a study of cytomegalovirus exposure and HLA in healthy donors. Points from the study as a whole: In an earlier analysis, in 620 or so donors, most V segments appeared productive either ~87% or ~30% of the time.

This CDR3 comprises 15 residues. Trimming removed 1 base from V and 2 bases from J, with 12 bases in between. Germline CDR1 and CDR2: MGHRA and YSYEKL. Of note for this clone: As yet, its antigen is unknown.

This PCR relied on a set of 60 Vbeta primers and 13 Jbeta primers. Libraries were prepared by immunoSEQ multiplex PCR; TCRdb keeps only in-frame clonotypes and omits some of them. The sample records approximately 100,000 clones, approximately 70% being singletons. The sample comprised PBMCs. The sequence was collected from a woman between 45 and 60 years old in good health and CMV-seronegative. This chain links TRBV4-1 with TRBJ2-7, with D tentatively TRBD2 (6 bases). The CDR3 sequence: CASSQVLAGTYEQYF. In DNA form, the CDR3 reads TGCGCCAGCAGCCAAGTTTTGGCGGGAACCTACGAGCAGTACTTC.